This T cell receptor (beta chain) comes out of a study of blood T cell repertoires in COVID-19. Study at large: Sample material is recorded as cDNA or gDNA derived from T cells, B-cell-depleted T cells, or PBMCs.

Participants had their cohort set by participant-reported clinical history. Method: immunoSEQ multiplex PCR; TCRdb's copy keeps in-frame clones and lacks some. The table records roughly 150,000 clones, 80% of them present only once. This CDR3 is 16 amino acids long. This rearrangement joins TRBV21-1 to TRBJ2-7; the table calls TRBD2, which could not be checked here. TRBV21-1 has pseudogene status. The sequenced sample was PBMCs or T cells enriched from blood (not recorded which). The receptor was derived from a man aged 35-49 years who had recovered from COVID-19. The CDR3 DNA reads TGTGCCAGCAGCAAAGCGCTGGAGGGGCGAATATACGAGCAGTACGTC. This codes for CASSKALEGRIYEQYV.